A single TCR beta chain is shown here with its context. Sample-barcoded 5' priming and a J-beta primer mix drove a second PCR of about 7 to 11 cycles. TCRdb ran MiXCR on the 5' RACE reads and lists one entry per CDR3 protein. The sample holds 1,800,000 or so distinct CDR3 sequences, about 39% seen once. This sample was taken from a study of blood T cells in healthy people across ages. V was clipped by 8 bases and J by 10 bases; unmatched bases: 10. The CDR3 is 15 residues long. CDR1 is SNHLY and CDR2 is FYNNEI in the germline V gene. The clonotype comes from a human donor in good health. Source material: blood. The chain links TRBV2 to TRBJ1-6; 11 nucleotides match TRBD1. CDR3 sequence: CASANSRTGGSPLHF. The CDR3 DNA reads TGTGCCAGCGCAAATAGCCGGACAGGGGGCTCACCCCTCCACTTT.